Shown below are 24 T cell receptor beta chains from a single sample sequenced in a study of metastatic and nonmetastatic thyroid tumors (dated by TCRdb to the early 2020s). Libraries were built with PCR. Sequencing took place on an Illumina HiSeq 4000. TCRdb cleaned the public reads at Q25 with fastp, built clones with MiXCR and kept in-frame beta chains. The table for this sample lists approximately 20,000 clones; approximately 14% of them were counted only once. Jointly, the top ten make up around 20% of the sample. No patient had received any treatment before thyroid surgery. Sequencing input: blood. All receptors derive from a female donor with papillary thyroid cancer or a benign thyroid nodule (not recorded which). Some clones in this sample may be carry-over from other donors' samples.

This clone was detected many times. J is TRBJ2-3 and V is TRBV12-3 or TRBV12-4, with D possibly being TRBD1 (7 bases). Trimming cost V 6 bases and J 5 bases, with 15 bases left between them. This CDR3 has 14 amino acids. CDR3 residues: CASSLRGAGDTQYF. CDR3 sequence (DNA): TGTGCCAGCAGCCTCAGGGGGGCGGGAGATACGCAGTATTTT.

The V and J genes are TRBV6-2 or TRBV6-3 and TRBJ2-7; no definite D call. Germline V gene lookup returns CDR1 MNHEY and CDR2 SVGEGT. The CDR3 totals 16 residues. Deletions cut 3 bases from V and 1 base from J, with 16 bases between. The chain's CDR3 is CASSYVVISKSYEQYF. The CDR3 DNA reads as TGTGCCAGCAGTTATGTGGTGATTTCGAAGTCCTACGAGCAGTACTTC.

For this clone: Being one base from a much bigger clone, this may be a read error. The chain links TRBV4-1 to TRBJ2-7; TRBD1 agrees at 11 bases. Germline V CDR1 and CDR2: MGHRA, YSYEKL. There are 15 residues in the CDR3. V dropped 4 bases and J dropped 3; count of bases not matched to a gene: 5. The DNA for the CDR3 is TGCGCCAGCAGCCGTGGGACAGGGGGACTCTACGAGCAGTACTTC. As protein: CASSRGTGGLYEQYF.

Comments on this clone: Its ends do not fully match the called genes, so a read error is possible. The chain combines TRBV5-1 with TRBJ1-6, with TRBD1 as a possible D gene (6 bases). CDR1 and CDR2 from the germline V gene are SGHRS and YFSETQ. The CDR3 contains 14 residues. The CDR3, as DNA: TGCGCCAGCATCTTTGGGGGCGTCGATTCACCCCCCCACTTT. Protein product: CASIFGGVDSPPHF.

Relative to its sample, this clone is medium-sized (0.01 to 0.1%). The chain employs TRBV6-1 and TRBJ1-6; unclear D gene. Between the trimmed V and J ends, which lost 8 bases and 7 bases, there was a span of 15 bases. The length of the CDR3 is 14 residues. Germline CDR1 and CDR2: MNHNS and SASEGT. CDR3 coding DNA: TGTGCCAGCTGGGTCGGGTCCGAGAATTCACCCCTCCACTTT. Translated: CASWVGSENSPLHF.

This clone was recorded many times. CDR3 DNA sequence: TGTGCCAGCAGCGGGGGACTAGAGTACTACGAGCAGTACTTC. Its translation: CASSGGLEYYEQYF. The chain recombines TRBV6-2 or TRBV6-3 with TRBJ2-7, with 8 bases aligning to TRBD2. CDR3 length: 14 residues. Trimming took 6 bases from V and 3 from J; bases not matched to a gene: 7. Germline V lookup: CDR1 MNHEY, CDR2 SVGEGT.

Many counts were recorded for this clone. V and J are TRBV20-1 and TRBJ1-5; 7 nucleotides align to TRBD1. CDR3 length: 17 amino acids. With 2 bases clipped from V and 0 bases from J, the junction kept 10 bases outside the gene matches. Germline V CDR1 and CDR2: DFQATT, SNEGSKA (reference sequence). The CDR3 nucleotides are TGCAGTGCTAGATCTAAGGGACAGCAGTATAGCAATCAGCCCCAGCATTTT. This codes for CSARSKGQQYSNQPQHF.

By its share, this clone is medium-sized. This chain connects TRBV10-1 to TRBJ1-2, with TRBD1 matching 8 bases. Trimming removed 5 bases from V and 2 bases from J; junction bases left unmatched: 4. This CDR3 has 14 residues. Germline V gene lookup returns CDR1 WNHNN and CDR2 SYGVQD (reference sequence). CDR3 region: CASSRTGMNYGYTF. The CDR3 DNA reads as TGCGCCAGCAGTCGGACAGGGATGAACTATGGCTACACCTTC.

Many counts were recorded for this clone. An end of the junction differs from the germline gene, which may be a read error. This chain uses TRBV7-6 with TRBJ2-2; 10 nucleotides align to TRBD1. CDR1 and CDR2 (germline): SGHVS, FNYEAQ. The CDR3 spans 18 residues. CDR3 protein: CTSGPFGTGAFFSGELFF. DNA for the CDR3: TGTACCAGCGGACCTTTTGGGACAGGGGCTTTCTTTTCCGGGGAGCTGTTTTTT.

This clone was observed many times. The chain links TRBV19 to TRBJ1-5; 10 nucleotides agree with TRBD1. The CDR3 is made up of 16 amino acids. Germline CDR1 LNHDA, CDR2 SQIVND (reference sequence). V dropped 3 bases and J dropped 1; count of bases not matched to a gene: 3. In DNA, the CDR3 is TGTGCCAGTAGTATGGGGACAGGGGTGAGCAATCAGCCCCAGCATTTT. Translating it yields CASSMGTGVSNQPQHF. The full variable domain, rest sourced from reference TRBV19 and TRBJ1-5, is DGGITQSPKYLFRKEGQNVTLSCEQNLNHDAMYWYRQDPGQGLRLIYYSQIVNDFQKGDIAEGYSVSREKKESFPLTVTSAQKNPTAFYLCASSMGTGVSNQPQHFGDGTRLSIL.

There are a few counts of this clone. This chain uses TRBV12-3 or TRBV12-4 with TRBJ2-2; 15 bases agree with TRBD2. The CDR3 totals 16 residues. V gave up 6 bases and J gave up 6 bases; unmatched junction bases: 5. CDR3 sequence reads: CASSPGTSGGPGELFF. As DNA, the CDR3 is TGTGCCAGCAGCCCTGGGACTAGCGGGGGGCCCGGGGAGCTGTTTTTT.

The rearrangement uses TRBV30 and TRBJ2-1; no definite D call. The V gene lost 8 bases and the J gene lost 0 bases, with 14 bases spanning the gap. This CDR3 is built from 14 residues. Germline lookup yields CDR1 GTSNPN and CDR2 SVGIG (reference sequence). Written as DNA, the CDR3 is TGTGCCGGCGCGGAGACCAGCTCCTACAATGAGCAGTTCTTC. It encodes CAGAETSSYNEQFF.

This clone was observed many times. The V gene is TRBV20-1, the J gene TRBJ1-1; no clear D gene. V was clipped by 2 bases and J by 3 bases, with 10 bases between them. The CDR3 consists of 13 residues. CDR1 is DFQATT, CDR2 SNEGSKA, per germline (reference sequence). CDR3 in DNA: TGCAGTGCTAGACCGGGATTCGACACTGAAGCTTTCTTT. Protein: CSARPGFDTEAFF.

The chain uses TRBV9 and TRBJ2-7, with TRBD1 identical over 9 bases. Per germline, CDR1 SGDLS and CDR2 YYNGEE. The CDR3 has 16 residues. V gave up 1 base and J gave up 5 bases; unmatched junction bases: 10. CDR3 nucleotides: TGTGCCAGCAGCGTAACCCTCGGGGGACAGGGTGACGAGCAGTACTTC. Residues: CASSVTLGGQGDEQYF.

This clone was picked up many times. The chain links TRBV3-1 to TRBJ1-4; the match to TRBD1 covers 11 bases. The CDR3 has 18 residues. CDR1 is LGHDT, CDR2 YNNKEL, per germline (reference sequence). The junction had 13 bases not matched to a gene; V was cut back by 4 bases and J by 6 bases. CDR3 amino acids: CASSRKGQGARVYEKLFF. The DNA of the CDR3 is TGTGCCAGCAGCCGGAAAGGACAGGGGGCGCGAGTGTATGAAAAACTGTTTTTT.

This clone was observed a few times. The rearrangement links TRBV6-1 to TRBJ1-6; 9 nucleotides agree with TRBD1. Trimming removed 5 bases from V and 5 bases from J; junction bases left unmatched: 1. CDR3 length: 14 amino acids. CDR1 MNHNS and CDR2 SASEGT come from the germline V gene. DNA of the CDR3: TGTGCCAGCAGTAGGACAGGGGATAATTCACCCCTCCACTTT. Translation: CASSRTGDNSPLHF.

The chain carries TRBV20-1 and TRBJ2-3, with 10 bases that match TRBD2. The CDR3 is made up of 13 amino acids. CDR1 is DFQATT and CDR2 is SNEGSKA in the germline V gene (reference sequence). After removal of 4 bases from V and 5 bases from J, the junction contained 3 bases not matched to a gene. CDR3 loop: CSAKLAGRDTQYF. The CDR3 DNA reads TGCAGTGCTAAACTAGCGGGGAGAGATACGCAGTATTTT.

This clone showed up many times. The J gene is TRBJ2-1, the V gene TRBV30; possible D gene TRBD2, 5 bases. V dropped 2 bases and J dropped 3 bases, with 14 bases sitting between them. The CDR3 contains 15 residues. Looked up from germline, CDR1 is GTSNPN and CDR2 is SVGIG (reference sequence). The CDR3 sequence is CAWSLLGSDYNEQFF. The CDR3 DNA follows: TGTGCCTGGAGTCTTCTTGGTAGCGACTACAATGAGCAGTTCTTC.

This clone was detected many times. DNA of the CDR3: TGTGCCAGCAGCGCGAAGTCCACCAAAGAGCAGTACTTC. Amino acid sequence: CASSAKSTKEQYF. The chain employs TRBV7-9 and TRBJ2-7, with D unresolved. The CDR3 runs 13 residues. V shed 5 bases and J shed 7 bases, with 15 bases lying between them. From germline, CDR1 is SEHNR and CDR2 FQNEAQ (reference sequence).

Turning to this clone: A much more abundant neighbour one base away suggests this may be a read error. The V and J genes are TRBV30 and TRBJ1-2; D not certain. Between the trimmed V and J ends, which lost 2 bases and 2 bases, there was a span of 12 bases. Germline CDR1 and CDR2: GTSNPN and SVGIG (reference sequence). There are 14 residues in the CDR3. The CDR3 region has the DNA TGTGCCTGGAGTCTCTCCCGAAGAAACTATGGCTACACCTTC. It specifies CAWSLSRRNYGYTF.

This clone was counted only a few times. The rearrangement links TRBV20-1 to TRBJ2-1; D might be TRBD1 (7 bases). V gave up 4 bases and J gave up 7 bases, with 11 bases separating them. The germline gives CDR1 DFQATT, CDR2 SNEGSKA (reference sequence). The CDR3 sequence is 12 residues long. The CDR3 nucleotides read TGCAGTGCTAACAGGGGAGGTAATGAGCAGTTCTTC. Translated: CSANRGGNEQFF.

This clone was counted many times. V usage is TRBV7-2 and J usage is TRBJ2-1; 9 nucleotides line up with TRBD1. After removal of 5 bases from V and 1 base from J, the junction contained 3 bases not matched to a gene. Germline lookup yields CDR1 SGHTA and CDR2 FQGNSA. This CDR3 spans 15 amino acids. CDR3 in DNA: TGTGCCAGCAGCCCGGGACAGGGATCCTACAATGAGCAGTTCTTC. The encoded protein is CASSPGQGSYNEQFF. Looking up the rest from reference TRBV7-2 and TRBJ2-1 gives the full variable domain: GAGVSQSPSNKVTEKGKDVELRCDPISGHTALYWYRQSLGQGLEFLIYFQGNSAPDKSGLPSDRFSAERTGGSVSTLTIQRTQQEDSAVYLCASSPGQGSYNEQFFGPGTRLTVL.

A remark on this clone: One end of the junction does not line up with germline, which may come from a read error. The chain uses TRBV6-1 and TRBJ2-6; either TRBD1 or TRBD2 may fit D (5 bases each). Germline V CDR1 and CDR2: MNHNS, SASEGT. The CDR3 is made up of 15 amino acids. The CDR3 DNA reads TGTGCCAGCAGTGAGAGGGAATCTGGGGCCAACGTCCTGACCTTC. Translating it yields CASSERESGANVLTF.

This clone has at least ten counts. The chain has TRBV7-3 and TRBJ2-2; 12 bases agree with TRBD1. V was clipped by 2 bases and J by 5 bases; unmatched bases: 6. The CDR3 runs 17 residues. Germline CDR1 is SGHTA and CDR2 is FQGTGA. This CDR3 is CASSLRGTGGGTGELFF. The CDR3 bases are TGTGCCAGCAGCTTACGGGGGACAGGGGGCGGTACCGGGGAGCTGTTTTTT. Full variable domain (missing parts from reference TRBV7-3 and TRBJ2-2): GAGVSQTPSNKVTEKGKYVELRCDPISGHTALYWYRQSLGQGPEFLIYFQGTGAADDSGLPNDRFFAVRPEGSVSTLKIQRTERGDSAVYLCASSLRGTGGGTGELFFGEGSRLTVL.